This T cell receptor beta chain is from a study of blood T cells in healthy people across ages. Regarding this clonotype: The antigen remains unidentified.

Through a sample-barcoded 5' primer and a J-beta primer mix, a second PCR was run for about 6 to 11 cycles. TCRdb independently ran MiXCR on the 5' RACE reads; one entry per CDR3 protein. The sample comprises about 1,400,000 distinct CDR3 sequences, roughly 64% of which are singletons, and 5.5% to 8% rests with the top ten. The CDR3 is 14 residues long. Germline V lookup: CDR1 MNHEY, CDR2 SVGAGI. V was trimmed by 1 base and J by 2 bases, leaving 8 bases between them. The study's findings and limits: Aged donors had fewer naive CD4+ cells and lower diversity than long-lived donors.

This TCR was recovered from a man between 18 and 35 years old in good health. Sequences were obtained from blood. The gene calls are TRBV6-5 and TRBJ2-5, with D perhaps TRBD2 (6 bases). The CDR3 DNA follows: TGTGCCAGCAGTTACTACGGGAGTCAAGAGACCCAGTACTTC. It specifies CASSYYGSQETQYF.